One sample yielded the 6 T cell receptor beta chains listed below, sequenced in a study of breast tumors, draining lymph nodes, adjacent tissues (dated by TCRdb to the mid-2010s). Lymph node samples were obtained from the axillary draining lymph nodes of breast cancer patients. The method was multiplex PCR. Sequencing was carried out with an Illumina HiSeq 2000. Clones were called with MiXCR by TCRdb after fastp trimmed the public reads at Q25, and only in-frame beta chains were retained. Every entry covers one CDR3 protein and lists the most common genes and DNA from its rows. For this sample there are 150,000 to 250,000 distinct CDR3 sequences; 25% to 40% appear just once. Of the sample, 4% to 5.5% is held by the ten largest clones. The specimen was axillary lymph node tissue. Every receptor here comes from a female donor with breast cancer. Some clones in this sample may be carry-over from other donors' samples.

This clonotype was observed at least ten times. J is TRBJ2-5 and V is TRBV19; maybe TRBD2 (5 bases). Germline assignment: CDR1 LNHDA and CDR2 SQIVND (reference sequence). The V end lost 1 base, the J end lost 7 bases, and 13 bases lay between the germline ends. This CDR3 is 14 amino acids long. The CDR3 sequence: CASSIAAGGVTQYF. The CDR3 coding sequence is TGTGCCAGTAGTATAGCGGCGGGTGGCGTGACCCAGTACTTC.

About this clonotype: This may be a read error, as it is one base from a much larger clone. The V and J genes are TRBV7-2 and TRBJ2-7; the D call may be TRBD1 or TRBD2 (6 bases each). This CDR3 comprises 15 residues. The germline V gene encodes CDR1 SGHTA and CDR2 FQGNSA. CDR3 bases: TGTGCCAGCAGCTTAGGGGGGGCGCGTTTAAGCGAGCAGCACTTC. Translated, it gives CASSLGGARLSEQHF.

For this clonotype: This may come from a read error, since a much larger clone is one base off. Here the CDR3 reads CASSSPTGFYEQHF. In nucleotides, the CDR3 is TGTGCCAGCAGTTCCCCCACAGGGTTCTACGAGCAGCACTTC. This chain connects TRBV28 to TRBJ2-7; D is perhaps TRBD1 (6 bases). The germline V gene has CDR1 MDHEN and CDR2 SYDVKM. This CDR3 comprises 14 residues.

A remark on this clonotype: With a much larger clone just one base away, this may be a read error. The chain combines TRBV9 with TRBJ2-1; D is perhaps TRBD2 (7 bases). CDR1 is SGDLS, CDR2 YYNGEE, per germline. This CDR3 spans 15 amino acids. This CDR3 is CASSVRQGGDNEQLF. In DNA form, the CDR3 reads TGTGCCAGCAGCGTACGGCAAGGGGGGGACAATGAGCAGCTCTTC.

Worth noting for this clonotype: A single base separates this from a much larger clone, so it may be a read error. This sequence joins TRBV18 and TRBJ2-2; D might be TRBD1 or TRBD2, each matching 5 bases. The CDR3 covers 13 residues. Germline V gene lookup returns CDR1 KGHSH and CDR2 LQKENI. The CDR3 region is CASSPSDTGELLF. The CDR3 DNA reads TGTGCCAGCTCACCGTCGGACACCGGGGAGCTGCTTTTT.

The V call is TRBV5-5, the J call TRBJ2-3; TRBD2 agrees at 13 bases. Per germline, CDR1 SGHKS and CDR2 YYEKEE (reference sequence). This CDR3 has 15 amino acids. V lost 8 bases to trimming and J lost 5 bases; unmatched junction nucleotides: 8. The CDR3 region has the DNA TGTGCCAGTGCTAGGACTAGCGGGGGTGGAGATACGCAGTATTTT. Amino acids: CASARTSGGGDTQYF.